These 8 T cell receptor beta chains share one sample of origin, sequenced in a study of Graves' ophthalmopathy and Graves' hyperthyroidism. TCR beta CDR3 regions were amplified from RNA transcripts. Investigators did first-round RT-PCR with HTBI primers, then second-round multiplex PCR. TCRdb itself ran the multiplex PCR reads through MiXCR, one entry per CDR3 protein. The sample holds about 500,000 distinct CDR3 sequences, roughly an eighth seen once. Sample: blood. Every receptor here comes from a young woman with Graves' ophthalmopathy.

In its sample, this clonotype was seen many times. V is TRBV6-1 and J is TRBJ1-6; the D gene is possibly TRBD1 (6 bases). CDR1 and CDR2 from the germline V gene are MNHNS and SASEGT. This CDR3 spans 12 amino acids. Trimming stripped 10 bases from V and 5 bases from J, with 9 bases between. The CDR3 sequence is CATGANNSPLHF. The CDR3 nucleotides are TGTGCCACGGGGGCTAATAATTCACCCCTCCACTTT.

This clonotype appeared many times. CDR3 in amino acids: CASSLTRAKTEAFF. In DNA, the CDR3 is TGCGCCAGCAGCTTGACCAGGGCTAAGACTGAAGCTTTCTTT. The chain recombines TRBV5-1 with TRBJ1-1; D may be TRBD1 (5 bases). CDR1 SGHRS and CDR2 YFSETQ come from the germline V gene. V lost 1 base to trimming and J lost 5 bases, with 12 bases between them. The length of the CDR3 is 14 residues.

This clonotype has at least ten counts. This sequence joins TRBV6-1 and TRBJ1-1, with TRBD1 identical over 10 bases. The germline gives CDR1 MNHNS, CDR2 SASEGT. The CDR3 contains 13 residues. The V gene end was trimmed by 6 bases and the J gene end by 4 bases; junction bases not matched to a gene: 2. CDR3 sequence: CASRWTGGTEAFF. In DNA form, the CDR3 reads TGTGCCAGCAGGTGGACAGGGGGCACTGAAGCTTTCTTT.

This clonotype has at least ten counts. The chain has TRBV12-3 or TRBV12-4 and TRBJ1-5, with D unclear. The CDR3 covers 11 residues. The ends were cut back, 5 bases at V and 11 bases at J, with 10 bases in the middle. The chain's CDR3 is CASSPGRTQHF. DNA of the CDR3: TGTGCCAGCAGTCCAGGACGCACCCAGCATTTT.

V and J are TRBV6-1 and TRBJ2-2, with TRBD1 identical over 7 bases. CDR1 and CDR2 from the germline V gene are MNHNS and SASEGT. V lost 7 bases to trimming and J lost 5 bases; unmatched junction nucleotides: 10. The CDR3 consists of 15 residues. CDR3 DNA sequence: TGTGCCAGCACCCCCCGGACAGGATTTACCGGGGAGCTGTTTTTT. It is translated as CASTPRTGFTGELFF.

V is TRBV18 and J is TRBJ2-7, with TRBD1 identical over 8 bases. The germline V gene encodes CDR1 KGHSH and CDR2 LQKENI. The CDR3 has 14 residues. The junction had 8 bases not matched to a gene; V was cut back by 3 bases and J by 7 bases. The CDR3 spells CASSPGQGSLEQYF. The CDR3 DNA reads TGTGCCAGCTCACCCGGACAGGGTTCCCTGGAGCAGTACTTC.

At least ten counts were recorded for this clonotype. The V call is TRBV6-1, the J call TRBJ1-2; 9 bases line up with TRBD1. The CDR3 totals 16 residues. J lost 7 bases, V lost 9 bases, and 18 bases had no gene match. Germline CDR1 is MNHNS and CDR2 is SASEGT. In DNA form, the CDR3 reads TGTGCCAGTCGGGGGACTGTGAAGGGGACAGGGTTTGGCTACACCTTC. Its translation: CASRGTVKGTGFGYTF.

The genes are TRBV6-5 and TRBJ1-1; 7 bases match TRBD1. Germline CDR1 MNHEY, CDR2 SVGAGI. The V segment lost 0 bases and the J segment 7 bases; nucleotides outside the gene matches: 2. The CDR3 length is 13 residues. DNA for the CDR3: TGTGCCAGCAGTTACTCTGGGACAGATGAAGCTTTCTTT. Its translation is CASSYSGTDEAFF.